This entry features one T cell receptor (beta chain) sequence. This sample is drawn from a study of blood T cell repertoires in COVID-19. The wider study: Acute and convalescent COVID-19 samples came from the United States, Italy and Spain.

Germline CDR1 and CDR2: SGDLS and YYNGEE. The CDR3 is 17 amino acids. V gave up 4 bases and J gave up 0 bases, with 18 bases separating them. How the authors handled the data: Counts of nucleated cells, estimated from reference gene primer amplification, were obtained. The assay was immunoSEQ multiplex PCR, and TCRdb's table has in-frame clones only and misses some. V, J and clone size are taken as reported in that table, and D and trimming were inferred from the DNA itself. Of fewer than 150,000 clones listed, 80% to 90% are singletons. The sequenced material came from peripheral blood. The receptor comes from a woman in her forties or fifties with active or convalescent COVID-19. The chain combines TRBV9 with TRBJ2-3; D not resolved. CDR3 coding DNA: TGTGCCAGCAGCTGGCTAACGGGTGCTACTAGCACAGATACGCAGTATTTT. Translated, it gives CASSWLTGATSTDTQYF.